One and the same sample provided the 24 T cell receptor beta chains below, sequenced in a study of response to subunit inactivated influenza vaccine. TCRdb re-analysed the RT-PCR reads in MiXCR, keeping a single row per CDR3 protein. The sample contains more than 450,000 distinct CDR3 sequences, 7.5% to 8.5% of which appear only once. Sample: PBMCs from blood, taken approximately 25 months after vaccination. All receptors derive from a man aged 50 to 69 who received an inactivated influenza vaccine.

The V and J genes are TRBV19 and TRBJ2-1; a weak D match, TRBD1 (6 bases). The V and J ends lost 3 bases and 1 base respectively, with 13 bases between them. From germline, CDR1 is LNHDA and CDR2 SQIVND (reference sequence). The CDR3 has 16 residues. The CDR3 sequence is CASSILRGKSYNEQFF. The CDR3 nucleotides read TGTGCCAGTAGTATCTTGAGGGGGAAATCCTACAATGAGCAGTTCTTC.

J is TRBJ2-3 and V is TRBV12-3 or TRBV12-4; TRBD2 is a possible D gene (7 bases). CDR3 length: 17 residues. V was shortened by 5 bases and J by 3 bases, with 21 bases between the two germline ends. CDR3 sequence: CASSRYRTGGATDTQYF. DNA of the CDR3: TGTGCCAGCAGTCGCTACCGGACGGGGGGCGCGACAGATACGCAGTATTTT.

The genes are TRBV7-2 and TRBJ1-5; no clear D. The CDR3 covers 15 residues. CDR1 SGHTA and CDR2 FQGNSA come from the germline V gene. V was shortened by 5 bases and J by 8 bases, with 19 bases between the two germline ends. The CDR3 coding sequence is TGTGCCAGCAGCGGCGGAGGTTACCTAAGGGAGCCCCAGCATTTT. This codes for CASSGGGYLREPQHF.

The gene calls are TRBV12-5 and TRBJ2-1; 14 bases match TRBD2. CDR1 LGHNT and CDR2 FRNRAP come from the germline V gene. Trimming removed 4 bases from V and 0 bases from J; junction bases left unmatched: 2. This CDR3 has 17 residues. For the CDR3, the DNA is TGTGCTAGTGGTTACGGGACTAGCGGGAGCTCCTACAATGAGCAGTTCTTC. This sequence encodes CASGYGTSGSSYNEQFF.

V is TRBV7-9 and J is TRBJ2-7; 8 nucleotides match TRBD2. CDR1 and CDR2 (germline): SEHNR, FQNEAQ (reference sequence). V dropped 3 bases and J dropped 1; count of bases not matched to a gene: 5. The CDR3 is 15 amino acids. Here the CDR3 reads CASSLAGGRSYEQYF. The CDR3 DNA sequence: TGTGCCAGCAGCTTGGCGGGAGGACGATCCTACGAGCAGTACTTC.

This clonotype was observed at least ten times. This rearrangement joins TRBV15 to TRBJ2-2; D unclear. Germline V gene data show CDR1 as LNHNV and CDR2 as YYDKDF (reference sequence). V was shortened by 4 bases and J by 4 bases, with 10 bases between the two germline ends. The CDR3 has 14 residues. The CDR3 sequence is CATSTQSFTGELFF. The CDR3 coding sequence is TGTGCCACCAGCACACAGAGTTTCACCGGGGAGCTGTTTTTT. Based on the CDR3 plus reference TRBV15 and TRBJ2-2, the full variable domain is DAMVIQNPRYQVTQFGKPVTLSCSQTLNHNVMYWYQQKSSQAPKLLFHYYDKDFNNEADTPDNFQSRRPNTSFCFLDIRSPGLGDTAMYLCATSTQSFTGELFFGEGSRLTVL.

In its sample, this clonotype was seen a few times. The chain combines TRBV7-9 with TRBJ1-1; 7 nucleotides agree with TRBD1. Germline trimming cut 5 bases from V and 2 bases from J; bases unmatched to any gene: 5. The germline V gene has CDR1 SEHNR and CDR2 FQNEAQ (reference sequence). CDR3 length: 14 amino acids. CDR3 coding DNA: TGTGCCAGCAGCGCGGGACAGTTTAACACTGAAGCTTTCTTT. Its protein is CASSAGQFNTEAFF.

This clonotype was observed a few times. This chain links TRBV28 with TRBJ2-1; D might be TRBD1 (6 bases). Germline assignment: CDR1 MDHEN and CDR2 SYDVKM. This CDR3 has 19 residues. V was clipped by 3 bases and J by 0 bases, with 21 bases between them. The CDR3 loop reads CASSFIPAGAKSSYNEQFF. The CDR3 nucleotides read TGTGCCAGCAGTTTTATACCGGCAGGGGCGAAAAGCTCCTACAATGAGCAGTTCTTC.

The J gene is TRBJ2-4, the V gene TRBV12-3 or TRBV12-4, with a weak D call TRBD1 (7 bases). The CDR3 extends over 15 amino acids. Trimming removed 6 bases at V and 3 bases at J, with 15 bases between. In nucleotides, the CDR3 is TGTGCCAGCAGCCCAGGGGGGATCGGCAAAAACATTCAGTACTTC. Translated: CASSPGGIGKNIQYF.

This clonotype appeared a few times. The CDR3 spells CASSQQTGPQGEQYF. For the CDR3, the DNA is TGTGCCAGCAGCCAACAGACGGGACCCCAAGGGGAGCAGTACTTC. The rearrangement joins TRBV4-2 to TRBJ2-7; D tentatively reads TRBD1 or TRBD2 (5 bases each). Germline CDR1 reads LGHNA; CDR2 reads YNFKEQ. This CDR3 is built from 15 residues. V was clipped by 2 bases and J by 7 bases, with 18 bases between them.

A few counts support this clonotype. The CDR3 sequence: CASSLFGTGDQPQHF. The CDR3 DNA sequence: TGTGCCAGCAGCTTGTTCGGGACAGGTGATCAGCCCCAGCATTTT. V is TRBV5-5 and J is TRBJ1-5; TRBD1 matches 8 bases. The CDR3 is 15 residues long. Germline CDR1 is SGHKS and CDR2 is YYEKEE (reference sequence). The ends lost 1 base at V and 5 bases at J; junction bases unmatched: 5.

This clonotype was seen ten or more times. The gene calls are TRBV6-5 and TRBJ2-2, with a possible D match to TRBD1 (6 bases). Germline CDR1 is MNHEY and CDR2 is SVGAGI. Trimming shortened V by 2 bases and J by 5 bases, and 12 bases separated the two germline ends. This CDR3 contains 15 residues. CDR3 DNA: TGTGCCAGCAGTTACGGGGCAGGGGTGACCGGGGAGCTGTTTTTT. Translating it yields CASSYGAGVTGELFF.

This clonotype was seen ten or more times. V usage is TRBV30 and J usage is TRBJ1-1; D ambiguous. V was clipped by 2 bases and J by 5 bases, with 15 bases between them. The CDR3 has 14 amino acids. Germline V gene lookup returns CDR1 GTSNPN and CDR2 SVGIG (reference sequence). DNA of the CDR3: TGTGCCTGGAGTTCAGGTGTCGGTAGGACTGAAGCTTTCTTT. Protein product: CAWSSGVGRTEAFF.

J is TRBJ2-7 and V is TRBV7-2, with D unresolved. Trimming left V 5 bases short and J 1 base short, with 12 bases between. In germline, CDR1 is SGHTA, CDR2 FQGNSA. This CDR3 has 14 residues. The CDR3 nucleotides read TGTGCCAGCAGCCAAGTTAAAGGGTCCTACGAGCAGTACTTC. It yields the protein CASSQVKGSYEQYF.

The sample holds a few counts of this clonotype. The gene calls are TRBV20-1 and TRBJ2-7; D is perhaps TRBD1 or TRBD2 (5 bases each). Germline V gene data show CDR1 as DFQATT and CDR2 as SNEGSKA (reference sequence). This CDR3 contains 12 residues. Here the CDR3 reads CRADLGVNEQYF. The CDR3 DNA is TGCAGAGCGGATCTGGGGGTCAACGAGCAGTACTTC.

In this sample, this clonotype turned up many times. The chain's CDR3 is CASSLGYQRGNEQFF. The CDR3 DNA is TGTGCCAGCAGCTTAGGCTACCAAAGAGGCAATGAGCAGTTCTTC. V usage is TRBV7-2 and J usage is TRBJ2-1; no definite D call. Deletions cut 1 base from V and 6 bases from J, with 13 bases between. Germline assignment: CDR1 SGHTA and CDR2 FQGNSA. The CDR3 runs 15 residues. Variable domain in full (rest from reference TRBV7-2 and TRBJ2-1): GAGVSQSPSNKVTEKGKDVELRCDPISGHTALYWYRQSLGQGLEFLIYFQGNSAPDKSGLPSDRFSAERTGGSVSTLTIQRTQQEDSAVYLCASSLGYQRGNEQFFGPGTRLTVL.

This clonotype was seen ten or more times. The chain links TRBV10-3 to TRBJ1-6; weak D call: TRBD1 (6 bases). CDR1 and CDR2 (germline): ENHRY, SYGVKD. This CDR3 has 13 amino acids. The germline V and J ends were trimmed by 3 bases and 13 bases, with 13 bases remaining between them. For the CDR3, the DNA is TGTGCCATCAGTGACGCAGGGGCCGGGCCCCTCCACTTT. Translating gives CAISDAGAGPLHF.

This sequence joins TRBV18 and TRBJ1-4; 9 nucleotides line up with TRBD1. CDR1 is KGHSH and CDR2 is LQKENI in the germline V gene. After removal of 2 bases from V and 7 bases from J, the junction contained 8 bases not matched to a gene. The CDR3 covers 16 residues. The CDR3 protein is CASSPSVQGAREKLFF. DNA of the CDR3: TGTGCCAGCTCACCATCCGTACAGGGGGCGCGTGAAAAACTGTTTTTT.

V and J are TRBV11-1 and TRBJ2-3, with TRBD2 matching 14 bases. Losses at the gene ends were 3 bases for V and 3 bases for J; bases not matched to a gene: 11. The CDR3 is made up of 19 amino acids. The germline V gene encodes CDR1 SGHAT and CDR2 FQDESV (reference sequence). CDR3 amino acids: CASSFGTGTSGSRTDTQYF. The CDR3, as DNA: TGTGCCAGCAGCTTCGGGACCGGGACTAGCGGGAGTAGGACAGATACGCAGTATTTT.

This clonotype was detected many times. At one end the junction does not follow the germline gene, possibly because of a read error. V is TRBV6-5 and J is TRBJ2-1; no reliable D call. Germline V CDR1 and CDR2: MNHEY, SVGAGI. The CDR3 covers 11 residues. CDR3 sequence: CASSYYYEQFF. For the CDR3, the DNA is TGTGCCAGCAGTTACTACTATGAGCAGTTCTTC.

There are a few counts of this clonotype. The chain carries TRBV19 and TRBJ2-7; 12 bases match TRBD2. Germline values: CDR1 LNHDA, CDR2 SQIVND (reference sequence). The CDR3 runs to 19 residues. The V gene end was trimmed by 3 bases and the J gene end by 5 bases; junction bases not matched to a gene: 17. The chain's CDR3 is CASSMGTSGLVGPYDEQYF. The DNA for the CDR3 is TGTGCCAGTAGTATGGGGACTAGCGGGTTAGTCGGGCCATACGACGAGCAGTACTTC.

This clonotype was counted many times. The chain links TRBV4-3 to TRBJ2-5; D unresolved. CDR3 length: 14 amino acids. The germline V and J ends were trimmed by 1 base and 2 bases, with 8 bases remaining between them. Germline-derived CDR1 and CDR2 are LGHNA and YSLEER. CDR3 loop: CASSQVKLQETQYF. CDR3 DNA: TGCGCCAGCAGCCAAGTAAAGTTACAAGAGACCCAGTACTTC.

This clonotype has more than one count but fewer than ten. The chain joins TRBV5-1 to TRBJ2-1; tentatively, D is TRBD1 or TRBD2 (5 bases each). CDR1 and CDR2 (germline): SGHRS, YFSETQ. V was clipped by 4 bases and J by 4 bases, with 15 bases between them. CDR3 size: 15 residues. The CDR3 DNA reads TGCGCCAGCAGCCCGGGGACGTGGTCATACAATGAGCAGTTCTTC. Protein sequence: CASSPGTWSYNEQFF. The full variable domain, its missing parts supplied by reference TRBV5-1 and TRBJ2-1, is KAGVTQTPRYLIKTRGQQVTLSCSPISGHRSVSWYQQTPGQGLQFLFEYFSETQRNKGNFPGRFSGRQFSNSRSEMNVSTLELGDSALYLCASSPGTWSYNEQFFGPGTRLTVL.

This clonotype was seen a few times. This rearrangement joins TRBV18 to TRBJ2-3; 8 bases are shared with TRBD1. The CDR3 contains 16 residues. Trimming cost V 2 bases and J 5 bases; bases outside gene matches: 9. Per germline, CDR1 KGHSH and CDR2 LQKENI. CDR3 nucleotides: TGTGCCAGCTCACCAGTGCAGGGGGCTATTCAAGATACGCAGTATTTT. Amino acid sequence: CASSPVQGAIQDTQYF.